This TCR beta chain stems from a study of shared T cell receptors in the human thymus. V shed 0 bases and J shed 0 bases, with 9 bases lying between them. The CDR3 totals 16 residues. Germline assignment: CDR1 LNHNV and CDR2 YYDKDF (reference sequence). Measured with immunoSEQ multiplex PCR; TCRdb has only the in-frame clones, and not every one. The data contain 500,000 to 850,000 clones, roughly 86% of them seen just once; the ten biggest clones take up roughly 0.0086%. This same sample was also part of a study on human thymus T cells. This second report adds: In thymic and blood repertoires alike, V and J usage looked biased.

The sample taken for sequencing was thymocytes. V usage is TRBV15 and J usage is TRBJ2-1; no definite D call. The TCR was taken from a boy in the first two years of life with a congenital heart defect. The CDR3 region has the DNA TGTGCCACCAGCAGAGATAAGAAGAGCTCCTACAATGAGCAGTTCTTC. It translates to CATSRDKKSSYNEQFF.